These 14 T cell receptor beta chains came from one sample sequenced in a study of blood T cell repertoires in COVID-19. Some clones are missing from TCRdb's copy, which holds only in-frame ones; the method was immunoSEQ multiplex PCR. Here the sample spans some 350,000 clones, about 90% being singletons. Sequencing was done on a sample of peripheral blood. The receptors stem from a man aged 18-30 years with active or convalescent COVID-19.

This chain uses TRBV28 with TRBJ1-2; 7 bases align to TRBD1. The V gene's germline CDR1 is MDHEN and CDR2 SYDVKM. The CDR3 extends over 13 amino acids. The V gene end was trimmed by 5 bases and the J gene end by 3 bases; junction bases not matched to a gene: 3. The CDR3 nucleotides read TGTGCCAGCAGTAGGGGGCGTCACTATGGCTACACCTTC. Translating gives CASSRGRHYGYTF.

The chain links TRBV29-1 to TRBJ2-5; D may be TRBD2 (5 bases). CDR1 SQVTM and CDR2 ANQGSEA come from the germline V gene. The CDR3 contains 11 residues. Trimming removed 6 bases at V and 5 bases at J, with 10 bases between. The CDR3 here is CSVWERETQYF. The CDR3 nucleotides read TGCAGCGTATGGGAGAGGGAGACCCAGTACTTC.

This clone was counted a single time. This CDR3 is CASSSTSLETQYF. The CDR3, as DNA: TGTGCCAGCAGCTCCACTAGTTTGGAGACCCAGTACTTC. The chain employs TRBV7-3 and TRBJ2-5, with D maybe TRBD2 (5 bases). Per the germline V gene, CDR1 is SGHTA and CDR2 is FQGTGA. Trimming left V 4 bases short and J 5 bases short, with 11 bases between. The CDR3 sequence is 13 residues long. Full variable domain (rest looked up from reference TRBV7-3 and TRBJ2-5): GAGVSQTPSNKVTEKGKYVELRCDPISGHTALYWYRQSLGQGPEFLIYFQGTGAADDSGLPNDRFFAVRPEGSVSTLKIQRTERGDSAVYLCASSSTSLETQYFGPGTRLLVL.

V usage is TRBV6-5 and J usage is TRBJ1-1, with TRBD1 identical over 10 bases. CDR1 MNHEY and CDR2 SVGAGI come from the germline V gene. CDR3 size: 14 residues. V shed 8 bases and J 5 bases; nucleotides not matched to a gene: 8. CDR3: CASRQGAAGTEAFF. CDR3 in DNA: TGTGCCAGCCGACAGGGGGCGGCTGGGACTGAAGCTTTCTTT.

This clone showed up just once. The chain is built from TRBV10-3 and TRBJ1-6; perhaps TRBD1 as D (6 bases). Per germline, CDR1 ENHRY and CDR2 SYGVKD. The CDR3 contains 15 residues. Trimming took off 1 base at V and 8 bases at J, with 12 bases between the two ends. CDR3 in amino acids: CAISEWGGADSPLHF. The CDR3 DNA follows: TGTGCCATCAGTGAGTGGGGGGGCGCGGATTCACCCCTCCACTTT.

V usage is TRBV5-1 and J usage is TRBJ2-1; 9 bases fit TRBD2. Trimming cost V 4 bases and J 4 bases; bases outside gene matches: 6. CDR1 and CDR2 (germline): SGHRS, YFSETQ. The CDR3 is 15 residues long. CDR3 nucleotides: TGCGCCAGCAGCCTAGCGGGGCAAGGTTACAATGAGCAGTTCTTC. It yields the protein CASSLAGQGYNEQFF.

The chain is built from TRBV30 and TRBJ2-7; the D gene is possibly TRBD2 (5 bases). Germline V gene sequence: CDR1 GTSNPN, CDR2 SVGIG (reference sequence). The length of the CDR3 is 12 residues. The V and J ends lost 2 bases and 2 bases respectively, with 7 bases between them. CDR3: CAWSPGTYEQYF. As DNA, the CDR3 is TGTGCCTGGAGTCCGGGGACCTACGAGCAGTACTTC.

The CDR3 reads CASSGDRAETYEQYF. The CDR3 DNA reads TGTGCCAGCAGTGGGGACAGGGCCGAAACCTACGAGCAGTACTTC. The chain links TRBV25-1 to TRBJ2-7; TRBD1 matches at 9 bases. CDR3 length: 15 amino acids. V gave up 4 bases and J gave up 2 bases; unmatched junction bases: 6. The germline V gene has CDR1 MGHDK and CDR2 SYGVNS.

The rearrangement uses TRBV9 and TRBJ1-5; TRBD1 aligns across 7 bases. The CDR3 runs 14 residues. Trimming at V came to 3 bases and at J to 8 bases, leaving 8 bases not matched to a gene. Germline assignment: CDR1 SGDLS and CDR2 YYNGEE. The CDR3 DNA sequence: TGTGCCAGCAGCGATAGTCAGGGGGTAAAGCCCCAGCATTTT. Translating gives CASSDSQGVKPQHF.

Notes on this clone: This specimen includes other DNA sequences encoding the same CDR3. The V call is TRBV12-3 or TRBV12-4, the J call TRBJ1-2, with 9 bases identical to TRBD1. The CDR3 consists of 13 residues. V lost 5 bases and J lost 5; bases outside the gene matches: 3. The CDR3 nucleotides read TGTGCCAGCAGTCCCGGACAGGGGTATGGCTACACCTTC. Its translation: CASSPGQGYGYTF.

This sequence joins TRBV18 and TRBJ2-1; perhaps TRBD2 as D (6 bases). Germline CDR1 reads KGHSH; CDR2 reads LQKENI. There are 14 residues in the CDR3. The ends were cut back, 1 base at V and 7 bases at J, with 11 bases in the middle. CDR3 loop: CASSPLEGFNEQFF. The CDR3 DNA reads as TGTGCCAGCTCACCACTGGAGGGTTTTAATGAGCAGTTCTTC.

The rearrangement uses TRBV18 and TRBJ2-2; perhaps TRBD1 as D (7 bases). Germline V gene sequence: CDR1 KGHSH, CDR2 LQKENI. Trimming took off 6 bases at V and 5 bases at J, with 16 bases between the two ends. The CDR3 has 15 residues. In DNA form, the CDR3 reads TGTGCCAGCTCCCTTACACAGGGGAGGACCGGGGAGCTGTTTTTT. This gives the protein CASSLTQGRTGELFF.

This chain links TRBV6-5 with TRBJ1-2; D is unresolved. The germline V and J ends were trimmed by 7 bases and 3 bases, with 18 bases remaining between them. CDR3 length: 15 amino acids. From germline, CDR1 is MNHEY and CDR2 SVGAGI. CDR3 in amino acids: CASTISTGNDYGYTF. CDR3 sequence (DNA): TGTGCCAGCACAATTTCGACGGGAAACGACTATGGCTACACCTTC.

The CDR3 DNA is TGTGCCAGCAGCGGACCGGGACTAGCGACCAGCTACGAGCAGTACTTC. Its translation is CASSGPGLATSYEQYF. The chain joins TRBV7-2 to TRBJ2-7; 10 bases align to TRBD2. Germline V lookup: CDR1 SGHTA, CDR2 FQGNSA. This CDR3 comprises 16 residues. J lost 3 bases, V lost 5 bases, and 10 bases had no gene match. Supplemented by reference TRBV7-2 and TRBJ2-7, the full variable domain reads GAGVSQSPSNKVTEKGKDVELRCDPISGHTALYWYRQSLGQGLEFLIYFQGNSAPDKSGLPSDRFSAERTGGSVSTLTIQRTQQEDSAVYLCASSGPGLATSYEQYFGPGTRLTVT.